These 14 T cell receptor beta chains were all obtained from the same sample, sequenced in a study of human T cells and chemical hapten exposure. TCRdb called the RACE reads again in MiXCR, with one record for every CDR3 protein. The repertoire holds just over 80,000 distinct CDR3 sequences, 9.5% to 12% seen once, with about 4% in the top ten. Time point in this sample: patch test 1, 2 weeks after DPC sensitization. The sample's treatment: therapeutic diphenylcyclopropenone sensitization with weekly scalp DPC. The starting material was whole blood, obtained in connection with sensitization to the hapten diphenylcyclopropenone (DPC). These receptors all stem from a woman in her forties or fifties with alopecia areata. Some clones in this sample may be carry-over from other donors' samples.

The V and J genes are TRBV18 and TRBJ2-2; D uncertain. The V and J ends lost 3 bases and 0 bases respectively, with 11 bases between them. The CDR3 sequence is 16 residues long. CDR1 and CDR2 (germline): KGHSH, LQKENI. The chain's CDR3 is CASSPRAPTNTGELFF. The CDR3 DNA is TGTGCCAGCTCACCTCGGGCGCCTACGAACACCGGGGAGCTGTTTTTT.

The CDR3 DNA reads TGTGCCATCAGTGGACCGACTAGCGGATCCTACAATGAGCAGTTCTTC. Translating it yields CAISGPTSGSYNEQFF. The chain links TRBV9 to TRBJ2-1; 9 nucleotides agree with TRBD2. The V segment lost 9 bases and the J segment 1 base; nucleotides outside the gene matches: 11. CDR1 is SGDLS, CDR2 YYNGEE, per germline. This CDR3 spans 16 amino acids. Combining the CDR3 with reference TRBV9 and TRBJ2-1 gives the whole variable domain DSGVTQTPKHLITATGQRVTLRCSPRSGDLSVYWYQQSLDQGLQFLIQYYNGEERAKGNILERFSAQQFPDLHSELNLSSLELGDSALYFCAISGPTSGSYNEQFFGPGTRLTVL.

V usage is TRBV9 and J usage is TRBJ2-3; 9 nucleotides match TRBD2. Per the germline V gene, CDR1 is SGDLS and CDR2 is YYNGEE. With V trimmed by 0 bases and J by 2 bases, 4 bases remained unmatched. CDR3 size: 16 residues. The CDR3 DNA reads TGTGCCAGCAGCGTAGAAGCGGGGGGAATCACAGATACGCAGTATTTT. This translates into CASSVEAGGITDTQYF. Full variable domain (outside the CDR3, taken from reference TRBV9 and TRBJ2-3): DSGVTQTPKHLITATGQRVTLRCSPRSGDLSVYWYQQSLDQGLQFLIQYYNGEERAKGNILERFSAQQFPDLHSELNLSSLELGDSALYFCASSVEAGGITDTQYFGPGTRLTVL.

This clonotype was seen a few times. The chain is built from TRBV29-1 and TRBJ2-1; 10 nucleotides match TRBD2. The germline CDR1 and CDR2 sequences are SQVTM and ANQGSEA. V gave up 7 bases and J gave up 3 bases; unmatched junction bases: 3. The CDR3 is made up of 13 amino acids. CDR3 amino acids: CSAASGSYNEQFF. The CDR3 DNA reads as TGCAGCGCGGCTAGCGGGAGCTACAATGAGCAGTTCTTC.

This clonotype appeared a few times. The rearrangement links TRBV20-1 to TRBJ2-1, with 9 nucleotides matching TRBD2. V shed 4 bases, J shed 2 bases, and the junction held 6 bases outside the gene matches. The V gene's germline CDR1 is DFQATT and CDR2 SNEGSKA (reference sequence). The CDR3 is made up of 15 amino acids. In DNA, the CDR3 is TGCAGTGCTACCCCCGGGACTAGCCCCTACAATGAGCAGTTCTTC. This sequence encodes CSATPGTSPYNEQFF.

The chain uses TRBV28 and TRBJ2-7; possible D gene TRBD2, 6 bases. Trimming pared 2 bases from V and 2 bases from J, leaving 13 bases between. Looked up from germline, CDR1 is MDHEN and CDR2 is SYDVKM. This CDR3 has 15 amino acids. CDR3 DNA: TGTGCCAGCAGTTTAACCGGGAGTGATCCCTACGAGCAGTACTTC. This codes for CASSLTGSDPYEQYF.

This clonotype was found many times. V is TRBV5-1 and J is TRBJ1-1; D is perhaps TRBD1 (6 bases). CDR1 and CDR2 (germline): SGHRS, YFSETQ. Between the trimmed V and J ends, which lost 9 bases and 1 base, there was a span of 22 bases. The CDR3 consists of 16 residues. CDR3 coding DNA: TGCGCCACCAAGAGGGGGTCCGCGGACCCGAACACTGAAGCTTTCTTT. It specifies CATKRGSADPNTEAFF.

In its sample, this clonotype was seen many times. This rearrangement joins TRBV20-1 to TRBJ1-6, with D possibly being TRBD1 (6 bases). V lost 3 bases, J lost 10 bases, and 13 bases lay in between. CDR1 is DFQATT and CDR2 is SNEGSKA in the germline V gene (reference sequence). This CDR3 region has 13 residues. CDR3 region: CSASYREGSPLHF. The DNA of the CDR3 is TGCAGTGCTAGTTACAGGGAAGGATCACCCCTCCACTTT.

In the case of this clonotype: A single base separates this from a much larger clone, so it may be a read error. This rearrangement joins TRBV4-1 to TRBJ2-5; D uncertain. Germline V CDR1 and CDR2: MGHRA, YSYEKL. The CDR3 loop spans 14 amino acids. CDR3 residues: CASGQATTYETQYF. The DNA of the CDR3 is TGCGCCAGCGGCCAAGCGACCACTTATGAGACCCAGTACTTC.

This clonotype was seen many times. The gene calls are TRBV2 and TRBJ1-1, with D unclear. The CDR3 is made up of 13 amino acids. Trimming pared 6 bases from V and 1 base from J, leaving 9 bases between. The germline gives CDR1 SNHLY, CDR2 FYNNEI. The CDR3 here is CASRVHPNTEAFF. The CDR3 bases are TGTGCCAGCAGAGTACACCCGAACACTGAAGCTTTCTTT.

V usage is TRBV14 and J usage is TRBJ2-7; TRBD1 matches 7 bases. This CDR3 region has 14 residues. Trimming at V came to 8 bases and at J to 0 bases, leaving 7 bases not matched to a gene. Germline assignment: CDR1 SGHDN and CDR2 FVKESK. As DNA, the CDR3 is TGTGCCAGCCGTCGGACAGGTTACTCCTACGAGCAGTACTTC. Translating it yields CASRRTGYSYEQYF.

This chain connects TRBV7-2 to TRBJ1-6; TRBD1 is a possible D gene (5 bases). Germline loops: CDR1 SGHTA, CDR2 FQGNSA. V gave up 5 bases and J gave up 0 bases, with 11 bases separating them. CDR3 length: 16 amino acids. The CDR3 bases are TGTGCCAGCAGCCTAGGGGTGAGCTCCTATAATTCACCCCTCCACTTT. Its protein is CASSLGVSSYNSPLHF. Full variable domain (outside the CDR3, taken from reference TRBV7-2 and TRBJ1-6): GAGVSQSPSNKVTEKGKDVELRCDPISGHTALYWYRQSLGQGLEFLIYFQGNSAPDKSGLPSDRFSAERTGGSVSTLTIQRTQQEDSAVYLCASSLGVSSYNSPLHFGNGTRLTVT.

This clonotype was picked up a small number of times. The chain is built from TRBV5-5 and TRBJ1-1; tentative D call: TRBD1 (6 bases). The CDR3 is made up of 14 amino acids. Trimming pared 4 bases from V and 5 bases from J, leaving 15 bases between. Germline CDR1 SGHKS, CDR2 YYEKEE (reference sequence). CDR3 loop: CASSVQQGRTEAFF. CDR3 sequence (DNA): TGTGCCAGCAGCGTGCAACAGGGAAGGACTGAAGCTTTCTTT.

This clonotype showed up just once. The chain recombines TRBV10-3 with TRBJ2-2; TRBD2 matches at 9 bases. Trimming at V came to 7 bases and at J to 4 bases, leaving 7 bases not matched to a gene. CDR3 length: 15 amino acids. Looked up from germline, CDR1 is ENHRY and CDR2 is SYGVKD. Here the CDR3 DNA reads TGTGCCATCAATGAAGCGGGACTAGCCACCGGGGAGCTGTTTTTT. This translates into CAINEAGLATGELFF.